This T cell receptor (beta chain) was recorded in a study of draining lymph node invasion in breast cancer (dated by TCRdb to the early 2020s). About the investigation overall: Nodal metastasis was diagnosed by histology and cytokeratin immunohistochemistry, and confirmation was obtained by EpCAM/CD45 flow cytometry. In a separate targeted assay, sorted memory regulatory T cells and memory conventional CD4 T cells were compared across breast cancer tissues by bulk TCR-beta CDR3 sequencing. From each patient, matched non-invaded and tumor-invaded tumor-draining lymph nodes and the primary tumor were collected, and both Treg and Tconv subsets were profiled. In the separate targeted TCR sequencing, lymph nodes from roughly five patients were covered, and primary tumors were sequenced for three of those patients. The paper's findings and limits, for the study overall: Across all tissues in the targeted TCR-seq data, Tregs appeared to be more clonally expanded than Tconvs, and both subsets showed lower diversity in tumor than in lymph nodes. Tracking the tumor top-100 clones was possible in just two patients. The data could not determine whether Treg conversion took place in a particular organ or whether converted Tregs recirculated between nodes and tumor. Some of the top 100 tumor clones were detected in invaded and non-invaded nodes, and this detection was taken to suggest recirculation between tumor and draining nodes. Per tissue, roughly 13-25% of Treg TCRs were found to be shared with Tconvs, and this sharing was interpreted as suggesting peripheral Treg induction. TCRs shared between the Treg and Tconv subsets were viewed as suggestive of, but not proof of, a common clonal origin.

From a lookup of the germline V gene, CDR1 and CDR2 are MDHEN and SYDVKM. The CDR3 spans 12 residues, from the cysteine through the phenylalanine. Just the 36-base CDR3 DNA is kept, in frame starting at base 1. The junction carries 7 bases between V and J, which are trimmed by 4 bases and 4 bases respectively. For memory conventional CD4 T cells, the sort was based on CD4+ CD45RA- CD25- cells. Each tumor-draining lymph node was classified as non-invaded if metastatic tumor cells were absent and as invaded if metastatic tumor cells were present. T cells were pre-enriched with a Miltenyi Pan T Cell isolation kit before staining and sorting. Primary tumors were characterized by immunohistochemistry for estrogen receptor, progesterone receptor, HER2 and Ki-67. Within a few hours after surgery, fresh surgical tissue was processed by cutting the tissue into small fragments. The tissue fragments were digested enzymatically for more than 15 minutes with Liberase TL plus DNase and were then passed through a 40-micrometer strainer. After DAPI live/dead staining, cells were sorted on a BD FACS Aria II at roughly 97-99% purity. The sorted cells were lysed in TCL buffer, and a Norgen Single Cell RNA purification kit, including DNase treatment, was used to purify the RNA.

Libraries were constructed by bulk RNA-seq. Sequencing was performed on an Illumina HiSeq 2500. As for the original processing: For the separate targeted TCR-seq dataset, MiXCR version 2.1.5 with default parameters extracted and quantified CDR3 sequences from raw reads. In the separate targeted TCR-seq dataset, TCR-beta clones were defined by the combination of V gene, J gene and CDR3 sequence. In the separate targeted TCR-seq dataset, clones with fewer than three counts were removed, then only the 90% most strongly expressed clones per sample were retained. For each tissue in the separate targeted TCR-seq dataset, Treg-Tconv overlap was calculated by dividing the number of shared clones by the total number of Treg clones and multiplying by 100. TCRdb reworked the public reads: Q25 trimming with fastp, MiXCR clone assembly, productive beta chains retained. When rows share a CDR3 protein, they turn into one entry using the most common DNA and genes. The V and J calls reflect TCRdb's pipeline rather than the authors' work. Within this sample are about 2,900 distinct CDR3 sequences, with about four fifths of them counted one time only. The ten most abundant clones make up about a tenth of the sample.

A note on this clonotype: Its recognized antigen is unknown. Nothing much larger sits one base from this clone, and base qualities are not available.

Rearrangement joined TRBV28 to TRBJ2-5; the D gene could be TRBD1 or TRBD2, each one agreeing over 5 bases. Material for sequencing was sorted memory CD4+ effector T cells from a lymph node. The label giving this sample's cell subset or site can be read as: CD45RA-negative sorted CD4+ T cells (memory Tconv or effector/memory Treg). This TCR came from a female donor with luminal breast cancer. The CDR3 corresponds to CASSWGSETQYF. Read as DNA, the sequence is TGTGCCAGCAGTTGGGGGTCAGAGACCCAGTACTTC. Extended through the reference TRBV28 and TRBJ2-5 proteins, this CDR3 yields the full variable domain: DVKVTQSSRYLVKRTGEKVFLECVQDMDHENMFWYRQDPGLGLRLIYFSYDVKMKEKGDIPEGYSVSREKKERFSLILESASTNQTSMYLCASSWGSETQYFGPGTRLLVL.